The clone carrying this TCR beta chain was counted a few times. These data originate in a study of beta chain features in type 1 diabetes. V was pared by 6 bases and J by 0 bases, with 10 bases between. CDR1 is SGHTA, CDR2 FQGNSA, per germline. There are 14 residues in the CDR3. Expressed TCRB transcripts were sequenced after all isolated RNA was converted to cDNA. Profiling relied on immunoSEQ multiplex PCR, and the TCRdb table lists in-frame clones only, not all of them. The table has fewer than 900,000 clones, roughly a sixth seen once; the top ten hold 0.023%. The TCR was taken from a woman under 30 in good health. The V gene is TRBV7-2, the J gene TRBJ2-3; D gene uncertain. Sequencing was carried out using naive CD4+ T cells from blood. The CDR3 is CASRYLISTDTQYF. The CDR3 DNA is TGTGCCAGCAGATACTTGATTAGCACAGATACGCAGTATTTT. The variable domain in full, with the rest retrieved from reference TRBV7-2 and TRBJ2-3, is GAGVSQSPSNKVTEKGKDVELRCDPISGHTALYWYRQSLGQGLEFLIYFQGNSAPDKSGLPSDRFSAERTGGSVSTLTIQRTQQEDSAVYLCASRYLISTDTQYFGPGTRLTVL.